This paragraph reports one T cell receptor beta chain. The antigen is not known. CD4+ cells were split into CD45RA+ naive and CD45RA-negative memory subsets. Measured with immunoSEQ multiplex PCR; TCRdb has only the in-frame clones, and not every one. Here the sample spans approximately 2.5 million clones, roughly 93% being singletons. This sample was included in a study of shared clonotypes between healthy human individuals. Study results and limitations: Relative to memory subsets, naive subsets generally showed larger estimated richness. Sharing across four donors was highest in naive CD4 (approximately 5%) and lowest in memory CD8 (about 0.4%).

The V and J ends lost 5 bases and 7 bases, in that order; junction bases with no gene match: 7. The CDR3 has 15 amino acids. Germline loops: CDR1 SGHTA, CDR2 FQGTGA. This sequence originates from a man between 18 and 35 years old in good health. Some clones in this sample may be carry-over from other donors' samples. Sequencing used naive CD4+ T cells from PBMCs. As to subset: CD45RA+ positively selected. The chain uses TRBV7-3 and TRBJ2-1; 11 bases fit TRBD2. CDR3 DNA: TGTGCCAGCAGCCGAACTAGCGGGAGTCCAAATGAGCAGTTCTTC. It codes for CASSRTSGSPNEQFF.